The subject of this entry is one TCR beta chain. The data derive from a study of blood T cell repertoires in COVID-19. Looking at the study overall: T cells, B-cell-depleted T cells, or PBMCs supplied cDNA or gDNA.

TCRdb's table, derived via immunoSEQ multiplex PCR, lists solely in-frame clones and lacks some. The table lists approximately 330,000 clones, approximately 90% of them singletons, with approximately 9.4% in the top ten. The length of the CDR3 is 15 residues. Per the germline V gene, CDR1 is MDHEN and CDR2 is SYDVKM. V was cut by 6 bases and J by 3 bases, with 17 bases left in between. This clonotype was sampled from a man between 25 and 39 years old with COVID-19, enrolled during active disease. The source material was peripheral blood. The chain combines TRBV28 with TRBJ1-1; no firm D call. The CDR3 here is CASRLYVAVDTEAFF. As DNA, the CDR3 is TGTGCCAGCAGGCTTTATGTGGCGGTTGACACTGAAGCTTTCTTT.